These T cell receptor beta chains were read from a single sample in a study of cytomegalovirus exposure and HLA in healthy donors. Profiled with immunoSEQ multiplex PCR; TCRdb holds only in-frame clones, not every one. The sample has some 140,000 clones; around 77% are singletons. Material for sequencing was PBMCs. These receptors all stem from a man under 40 in good health and CMV-seronegative. The CDR3 runs from the conserved cysteine through the conserved F or W. Fields, in order: V gene, clone size, J gene, D gene, CDR3 DNA, CDR3 protein. D genes are given only for firm matches. Not all rows give a size; the values are once, few, many and, for expanded clones, a class.

>TRBV7-2|.|TRBJ2-7|TRBD1
TGTGCCAGCAGCTTAGGATATTACAGGGGCGAGCAGTACTTC
CASSLGYYRGEQYF
>TRBV28|.|TRBJ1-2|TRBD1
TGTGCCAGCAGTTTAACGGGACAGGGAGGTGGCTACACCTTC
CASSLTGQGGGYTF
>TRBV10-3|.|TRBJ1-4|TRBD1
TGTGCCACCCAGGACAGGGAAGGAGCTAATGAAAAACTGTTTTTT
CATQDREGANEKLFF
>TRBV5-1|.|TRBJ1-1|.
TGCGCCGGCAGCTTACTCTCCACTCAATACATGCCCAGGCCGGGGGACACTGAAGCTTTCTTT
CAGSLLSTQYMPRPGDTEAFF
>TRBV6-1|.|TRBJ2-7|.
TGTGCCAGCAGTGAGGCTGGCCTGTACGTCTACGAGCAGTACTTC
CASSEAGLYVYEQYF
>TRBV7-9|.|TRBJ2-1|TRBD2
TGTTCCAGCAGCTTATTCATACTAGCGAACAATGAGCAGTTCTTC
CSSSLFILANNEQFF
>TRBV7-3|.|TRBJ2-5|TRBD1
TGTGCCAGCAGCCCGTCAGGGGGCGGGGAGACCCAGTACTTC
CASSPSGGGETQYF
>TRBV27|.|TRBJ2-5|TRBD1
TGTGCCAGCAGTTCGTCCGGGACAGAAAAAGAGACCCAGTACTTC
CASSSSGTEKETQYF
>TRBV9|.|TRBJ1-4|.
TGTGCCAGCAGCGTAGAGGACAGCAGTTATGAAAAACTGTTTTTT
CASSVEDSSYEKLFF
>TRBV5-1|.|TRBJ2-3|TRBD2
TGCGCCAGCAGCGAGGGCGGGAGGGCTAGCACAGATACGCAGTATTTT
CASSEGGRASTDTQYF
>TRBV7-6|.|TRBJ1-1|TRBD1
TGTGCCAGCAGTGGGGACAGGGACATGAACACTGAAGCTTTCTTT
CASSGDRDMNTEAFF
>TRBV28|.|TRBJ1-5|.
TGTGCCAGCAGCCGAAGGGGGAGTAGCAATCAGCCCCAGCATTTT
CASSRRGSSNQPQHF
>TRBV5-1|.|TRBJ2-1|.
TGCGCCAGCACGGGTCGGGAGCGTTCCTACAATGAGCAGTTCTTC
CASTGRERSYNEQFF
>TRBV5-1|.|TRBJ2-1|TRBD2
TGCGCCAGCAGCAAGACTAGCGGGAGGGGGGCTGAGCAGTTCTTC
CASSKTSGRGAEQFF
>TRBV6-1|.|TRBJ1-1|TRBD1
TGTGCCAGCAGGACGGACAGGGGCACTGAAGCTTTCTTT
CASRTDRGTEAFF
>TRBV5-1|.|TRBJ2-7|.
TGCGCCAGCAGCTTCACAGACGGGGTGTACGAGCAGTACTTC
CASSFTDGVYEQYF
>TRBV2|.|TRBJ2-5|.
TGTGCCAGCAGTGAAGATGCGGGGACCCAGTACTTC
CASSEDAGTQYF
>TRBV6-1|.|TRBJ2-6|.
TGTGCCAGCAGGGGGGGGCATGGGGCCAACGTCCTGACTTTC
CASRGGHGANVLTF
>TRBV29-1|.|TRBJ2-1|.
TGCAGCGCCGACAGTTACAATGAGCAGTTCTTC
CSADSYNEQFF
>TRBV9|.|TRBJ2-7|.
TGTGCCAGCAGCCCCCAATCAGGCGGGAAGCAGTACTTC
CASSPQSGGKQYF
>TRBV6-6|.|TRBJ2-1|TRBD1
TGTGCCAGCAGTTCCCGGACAGGGGGCTCCTACAATGAGCAGTTCTTC
CASSSRTGGSYNEQFF
>TRBV6-4|few|TRBJ2-3|TRBD2
TGTGCCAGCAGTGGGACTAGCGGCACAGATACGCAGTATTTT
CASSGTSGTDTQYF
>TRBV6-5|.|TRBJ2-7|TRBD2
TGTGCCAGCAGTTTTGGGGGGGACGCTTCCTACGAGCAGTACTTC
CASSFGGDASYEQYF
>TRBV6-5|.|TRBJ2-7|.
TGTGCCAGCAGTTACGAGGGACAAGGAATCTACGAGCAGTACTTC
CASSYEGQGIYEQYF
>TRBV4-2|.|TRBJ2-7|TRBD1
TGTGCCAGCAGCCATTCCCAGGGGGATCCTTACGAGCAGTACTTC
CASSHSQGDPYEQYF
>TRBV6-1|.|TRBJ2-5|TRBD2
TGTGCCAGCGGGGAGGGCCAAGAGACCCAGTACTTC
CASGEGQETQYF
>TRBV5-1|once|TRBJ2-3|.
TGCGCCAGCAGCTACGGGTATTCTACTAGCACAGATACGCAGTATTTT
CASSYGYSTSTDTQYF
>TRBV6-1|.|TRBJ2-7|.
TGTGCCAGCAGTGAAGCGCTGGAGGCCGCGGGGCAGTACTTC
CASSEALEAAGQYF
>TRBV20-1|.|TRBJ1-1|.
TGCAGTGCTAGAGGGCCGTTTGAAGCTTTCTTT
CSARGPFEAFF
>TRBV6-1|.|TRBJ1-1|.
TGTGCCAGCAGTGATATGGTGAGGGTGAACACTGAAGCTTTCTTT
CASSDMVRVNTEAFF
>TRBV4-1|.|TRBJ2-6|.
TGCGCCAGCAGCCAAGTTGGCGGGTCCGGGGCCAACGTCCTGACTTTC
CASSQVGGSGANVLTF
>TRBV30|.|TRBJ2-7|TRBD2
TGTGCCTGGAGTATGTGGGAGGGCCAAACCGAGCAGTACTTC
CAWSMWEGQTEQYF
>TRBV4-1|.|TRBJ2-1|TRBD2
TGCGCCAGCAGCCAGTTTCTAGCGGACTGGGGGAATGAGCAGTTCTTC
CASSQFLADWGNEQFF
>TRBV5-5|few|TRBJ2-1|.
TGTGCCAGCAGCTTGGCCCACGGTAATGAGCAGTTCTTC
CASSLAHGNEQFF
>TRBV19|.|TRBJ1-5|TRBD1
TGTGCCAGTAGGCCAGACAGGGGGAGAGCTCAGCCCCAGCATTTT
CASRPDRGRAQPQHF
>TRBV7-9|.|TRBJ1-4|TRBD1
TGTGCCAGCAGCTCAGACAGGGGGAATGAAAAACTGTTTTTT
CASSSDRGNEKLFF
>TRBV19|.|TRBJ1-2|.
TGTGCCAGTAGTCGACAGTCCGATAACTATGGCTACACCTTC
CASSRQSDNYGYTF
>TRBV7-9|.|TRBJ2-7|TRBD1
TGTGCCAGCAGCTTAGAGGGACAGGGGACCTACGAGCAGTACTTC
CASSLEGQGTYEQYF
>TRBV4-1|.|TRBJ1-1|.
TGCGCCAGCAGCCTCAAATTAACAGGGCCGGGGACTGAAGCTTTCTTT
CASSLKLTGPGTEAFF
>TRBV11-2|.|TRBJ2-7|.
TGTGCCAGCAGCTTAGAGGGTGGGCAGGGGCCCTACGAGCAGTACTTC
CASSLEGGQGPYEQYF
>TRBV27|.|TRBJ2-7|TRBD1
TGTGCCAGCAGTTATGGGACAGGCTACGAGCAGTACTTC
CASSYGTGYEQYF
>TRBV28|.|TRBJ1-2|TRBD1
TGTGCCAGCACCCAAGGGGGCTTTTATGGCTACACCTTC
CASTQGGFYGYTF
>TRBV5-1|few|TRBJ2-7|TRBD1
TGCGCCAGCAGCCCTAACCCCCCGGGACAGAGCTCCTACGAGCAGTACTTC
CASSPNPPGQSSYEQYF
>TRBV10-3|.|TRBJ2-2|.
TGTGCCATCAGTCCCCAGGGGGGTAACACCGGGGAGCTGTTTTTT
CAISPQGGNTGELFF
>TRBV5-1|.|TRBJ2-1|.
TGCGCCAGCAGCTCGGACAGCCCTACCTACAATGAGCAGTTCTTC
CASSSDSPTYNEQFF
>TRBV18|.|TRBJ1-2|.
TGTGCCAGCTCACCAGAAAGGGCGGGAGGCTACACCTTC
CASSPERAGGYTF
>TRBV28|.|TRBJ2-3|TRBD1
TGTGCCAGCAGTTCCCCGGGACAGATCACAGATACGCAGTATTTT
CASSSPGQITDTQYF
>TRBV27|.|TRBJ2-2|TRBD1
TGTGCCAGCAGAACTGGACAGGCCACCGGGGAGCTGTTTTTT
CASRTGQATGELFF
>TRBV7-9|.|TRBJ2-7|.
TGTGCCAGCAGCATCCGGGACTTAAGCTCCTACGAGCAGTACTTC
CASSIRDLSSYEQYF
>TRBV5-5|.|TRBJ2-5|.
TGTGCCAGCAGCTATGGTAGTTTAAACGGAGAGACCCAGTACTTC
CASSYGSLNGETQYF
>TRBV4-2|.|TRBJ2-5|.
TGTGCCAGCAGCCACCCTAAGGACACGTTCGCGGAGACCCAGTACTTC
CASSHPKDTFAETQYF
>TRBV2|once|TRBJ2-2|TRBD2
TGTGCCAGCAGTGAAGACCAGCGGGAGGGCCTAAGCACCGGGGAGCTGTTTTTT
CASSEDQREGLSTGELFF
>TRBV9|.|TRBJ2-1|TRBD1
TGTGCCAGCAGCTTCGGGACAGCCGACAATGAGCAGTTCTTC
CASSFGTADNEQFF
>TRBV5-1|.|TRBJ1-4|.
TGCGCCAGCAGCTTGTCGACGGGGGGAGAAAAACTGTTTTTT
CASSLSTGGEKLFF
>TRBV4-1|.|TRBJ2-5|.
TGCGCCAGCAGCCAAGGTGAACAGGGAGTGGAGACCCAGTACTTC
CASSQGEQGVETQYF
>TRBV6-5|.|TRBJ2-7|TRBD1
TGTGCCAGCAGTACAGGACAGGGGGATAAGGGGCAGTACTTC
CASSTGQGDKGQYF
>TRBV5-1|.|TRBJ2-3|TRBD1
TGCGCCAGCAGGATGGAGGGACAGGCGGTGGATACGCAGTATTTT
CASRMEGQAVDTQYF
>TRBV15|once|TRBJ2-5|.
TGTGCCACCAGCAGAGAGGCGGGCCAAGAGACCCAGTACTTC
CATSREAGQETQYF
>TRBV5-8|.|TRBJ2-3|TRBD2
TGTGCCAGCAGCTCCCGGAGCGGGAGTAGGGATACGCAGTATTTT
CASSSRSGSRDTQYF
>TRBV7-6|.|TRBJ1-1|.
TGTGCCAGCAGCGAAGTGGTGGGCCCCACTGAAGCTTTCTTT
CASSEVVGPTEAFF